This T cell receptor beta chain came from a study of cytomegalovirus exposure and HLA in healthy donors. This clone has only a few counts. What it binds is not known. Study observations and caveats: Rates of TCR association differed by HLA locus in a later analysis, with DRB1 highest and HLA-C lowest. Sequencing probably produced one cluster of sequence variants that were highly shared.

Use of 60 Vbeta and 13 Jbeta primers characterized the PCR. TCRdb's copy holds only in-frame clones and misses some; the assay was immunoSEQ multiplex PCR. The sample holds some 90,000 clones, approximately 80% seen once. Sequencing was performed on PBMCs. The receptor comes from a woman aged 70 to 79 in good health and CMV-seropositive.

The CDR3 reads CATSRDITEAFF. The CDR3 DNA follows: TGTGCCACCAGCAGAGATATCACTGAAGCTTTCTTT. The chain recombines TRBV15 with TRBJ1-1; D gene unclear. V lost 0 bases and J lost 4, with 3 bases in between. The CDR3 spans 12 residues. Looked up from germline, CDR1 is LNHNV and CDR2 is YYDKDF (reference sequence).